Listed below are T cell receptor beta chains from one sample, sequenced in a study of blood T cell repertoires in COVID-19. Generated by immunoSEQ multiplex PCR, the TCRdb table keeps only in-frame clones and is missing some. The data contain hundreds of thousands of clones, about 88% of them singletons. Input material: peripheral blood. These receptors all come from a man between 35 and 55 years old with acute or convalescent COVID-19. The CDR3 runs from the conserved cysteine through the conserved F or W. D genes are given only for firm matches. Only part of the rows carry a size: once, few, many, or a class if the clone is expanded.

D gene,V gene,clone size,J gene,CDR3 protein,CDR3 DNA
NA,TRBV9,NA,TRBJ2-2,CASSVGSRQTGELFF,TGTGCCAGCAGCGTGGGGAGCAGACAAACCGGGGAGCTGTTTTTT
NA,TRBV12-3/TRBV12-4,NA,TRBJ1-1,CASSSTEEAFF,TGTGCCAGCAGTTCCACCGAGGAAGCTTTCTTT
NA,TRBV4-1,few,TRBJ1-2,CASSQGFSDNNYGYTF,TGCGCCAGCAGCCAAGGTTTCAGCGATAATAACTATGGCTACACCTTC
NA,TRBV5-1,NA,TRBJ2-2,CASSRTESAGELFF,TGCGCCAGCAGCCGTACCGAGTCCGCCGGGGAGCTGTTTTTT
TRBD1,TRBV10-3,NA,TRBJ1-5,CAISTGGGGDQPQHF,TGTGCCATCAGTACAGGGGGAGGAGGCGATCAGCCCCAGCATTTT
NA,TRBV19,NA,TRBJ1-6,CASRDGSSYNSPLHF,TGTGCCAGTAGGGACGGGAGCTCCTATAATTCACCCCTCCACTTT
TRBD1,TRBV15,NA,TRBJ1-1,CATSRGTGDPEAFF,TGTGCCACCAGCAGGGGCACAGGGGACCCTGAAGCTTTCTTT
NA,TRBV6-2/TRBV6-3,NA,TRBJ1-1,CASSLQGRNTEAFF,TGTGCCAGCAGCCTACAGGGTAGGAACACTGAAGCTTTCTTT
NA,TRBV25-1,few,TRBJ1-6,CASSERGLNSPLHF,TGTGCCAGCAGTGAGCGCGGTCTTAATTCACCCCTCCACTTT
NA,TRBV29-1,few,TRBJ1-2,CSASTGLNYGYTF,TGCAGCGCCTCGACAGGCCTTAACTATGGCTACACCTTC
TRBD2,TRBV19,NA,TRBJ2-1,CASKTSGINEQFF,TGTGCCAGTAAGACTAGCGGGATCAATGAGCAGTTCTTC
NA,TRBV12-3/TRBV12-4,NA,TRBJ2-1,CASSPQATGEQFF,TGTGCCAGCAGCCCTCAGGCCACGGGGGAGCAGTTCTTC
NA,TRBV18,NA,TRBJ2-3,CASSPIAGGPTTDTQYF,TGTGCCAGCTCACCAATAGCAGGCGGGCCCACCACAGATACGCAGTATTTT
NA,TRBV5-8,NA,TRBJ1-5,CASSPRQADTNF,TGTGCCAGCAGCCCCAGACAGGCCGATACGAATTTT
TRBD2,TRBV6-2/TRBV6-3,NA,TRBJ2-5,CASSPPSWGSGGPAFWGTQYF,TGTGCCAGCAGCCCCCCCAGTTGGGGTAGCGGGGGCCCCGCGTTCTGGGGGACCCAGTACTTC
NA,TRBV19,NA,TRBJ1-1,CASRPHGDKAFF,TGTGCCAGTAGACCCCATGGGGACAAAGCTTTCTTT
NA,TRBV6-5,NA,TRBJ1-5,CASSYQSNQPQHF,TGTGCCAGCAGTTACCAGAGCAATCAGCCCCAGCATTTT
NA,TRBV5-1,NA,TRBJ1-2,CASSPTGESYGYTF,TGCGCCAGCAGCCCGACGGGGGAGTCCTATGGCTACACCTTC
NA,TRBV6-5,NA,TRBJ1-3,CASKVADDSGNTIYF,TGTGCCAGCAAGGTAGCAGACGATTCTGGAAACACCATATATTTT
TRBD1,TRBV4-1,NA,TRBJ1-6,CASSLPGQYNSPLHF,TGCGCCAGCAGCCTCCCGGGACAGTATAATTCACCCCTCCACTTT
NA,TRBV6-5,NA,TRBJ2-1,CASSYAQGSYNEQFF,TGTGCCAGCAGTTACGCACAGGGCTCCTACAATGAGCAGTTCTTC
TRBD1,TRBV19,NA,TRBJ1-1,CASSISGGNTEAFF,TGTGCCAGTAGTATTTCAGGGGGGAACACTGAAGCTTTCTTT
TRBD1,TRBV5-4,NA,TRBJ2-7,CASSLAPGQGTHEQYF,TGTGCCAGCAGCTTGGCCCCGGGACAGGGGACCCACGAGCAGTACTTC
NA,TRBV6-6,NA,TRBJ1-6,CASILGGPYNSPLHF,TGTGCCAGCATCCTCGGTGGGCCCTATAATTCACCCCTCCACTTT
NA,TRBV27,NA,TRBJ2-1,CASSLRGTPSYNEQFF,TGTGCCAGCAGTTTAAGGGGAACTCCCTCCTACAATGAGCAGTTCTTC
TRBD1,TRBV12-3/TRBV12-4,NA,TRBJ1-2,CASSQGQGPGYTF,TGTGCCAGCAGTCAGGGACAGGGCCCTGGCTACACCTTC
NA,TRBV29-1,NA,TRBJ1-3,CSVQTITGRNTIYF,TGCAGCGTCCAAACCATAACAGGGAGAAACACCATATATTTT
TRBD1,TRBV6-5,NA,TRBJ1-6,CASSYSRDRVGSPLHF,TGTGCCAGCAGTTACTCCAGGGACAGGGTCGGCTCACCCCTCCACTTT
NA,TRBV19,NA,TRBJ2-1,CASSLREVGNEQFF,TGTGCCAGTAGTTTAAGGGAGGTCGGGAATGAGCAGTTCTTC
TRBD1,TRBV3-1/TRBV3-2,NA,TRBJ1-1,CASSQRRDRVGTEAFF,TGTGCCAGCAGCCAAAGGCGGGACAGGGTAGGGACTGAAGCTTTCTTT
TRBD1,TRBV2,NA,TRBJ1-1,CASTGQGGWNTEAFF,TGTGCCAGCACCGGACAGGGAGGATGGAACACTGAAGCTTTCTTT
TRBD2,TRBV19,NA,TRBJ2-2,CASSGTTNTGELFF,TGTGCCAGTAGTGGGACTACCAACACCGGGGAGCTGTTTTTT
TRBD2,TRBV28,NA,TRBJ2-7,CASRNSGGSSYEQYF,TGTGCCAGCAGGAATAGCGGGGGGAGCTCCTACGAGCAGTACTTC
TRBD1,TRBV19,once,TRBJ2-1,CASSILPGGNEQFF,TGTGCCAGTAGTATATTACCAGGGGGCAATGAGCAGTTCTTC
TRBD1,TRBV7-3,NA,TRBJ1-2,CASSPQSFLDRANYGYTF,TGTGCCAGCAGCCCCCAATCCTTCCTGGACAGGGCCAACTATGGCTACACCTTC
NA,TRBV7-3,NA,TRBJ2-1,CASSLSGTYEQFF,TGTGCCAGCAGCTTGTCGGGAACTTATGAGCAGTTCTTC
TRBD2,TRBV9,NA,TRBJ2-5,CASSVANGGAGETQYF,TGTGCCAGCAGCGTAGCGAACGGGGGGGCCGGAGAGACCCAGTACTTC
NA,TRBV11-2,few,TRBJ1-3,CASSLHSGNTIYF,TGTGCCAGCAGCTTACACTCTGGAAACACCATATATTTT
TRBD1,TRBV6-5,NA,TRBJ1-5,CASRARQGPNQPQHF,TGTGCCAGCAGGGCCCGACAGGGCCCTAATCAGCCCCAGCATTTT